This T cell receptor beta chain was documented in a study of blood T cell repertoires in COVID-19 (TCRdb year 2020). Regarding the study in general: Collaborator samples came from the United States, Italy and Spain and covered acute and convalescent phases of COVID-19. The material from the prospective study consisted of cDNA or gDNA derived from T cells, B-cell-depleted T cells, or PBMCs. The dataset comprised deeply sampled blood TCRbeta repertoires from subjects exposed to, actively infected with, or recovered from COVID-19. The repertoires were released in a freely available public database meant as a resource for research on the immune response to SARS-CoV-2. The samples were drawn from two sources: the first 160 participants of the ongoing ImmuneRACE study, and fewer than 1,500 subjects contributed by 6 global collaborators. The sample metadata nearly always contained a de-identified subject ID, COVID-19 status, age in years and sex. HLA class I and class II types, where available, came from metadata supplied by the sample provider rather than from assay-based typing.

TCRbeta CDR3 regions were amplified from genomic DNA by means of the immunoSEQ Assay, a bias-controlled multiplex PCR. The original methods were these. The number of nucleated cells in each sample was estimated by amplification of reference gene primers within the assay. To quantify the absolute abundance of each unique TCRbeta CDR3 rearrangement, sequence reads were collapsed and filtered. For each sample, productive Simpson clonality was calculated as the square root of Simpson's diversity index over productive rearrangements. TCRdb mirrors the immuneACCESS table, restricted to in-frame sequences. Some clones are absent from its copies; in checked studies, under half trace to an unresolved V gene, and the reason for the others is unknown. Clone size and V and J calls were adopted from that table, with D and trimming inferred from the DNA. The sample yields a few hundred thousand clones; 86% were counted once. 9% to 15% of the sample is in the top ten clones.

Whole blood was collected in K2EDTA tubes by collaborating institutions according to the institutions' own protocols. For TCRbeta analysis, collaborators shipped samples as frozen whole blood, isolated PBMCs, or DNA extracted from either of those sample types. What the work shows at the level of the full study, not this receptor alone: Clinical and demographic metadata were provided uncurated, with the amount varying by source and participant.

As concerns this clone: Its cognate antigen has yet to be identified. Base-call qualities are not available, and no considerably larger clone is one nucleotide away.

V sheds 1 base and J sheds 5 bases, leaving 6 bases between their ends. The CDR3 goes from the cysteine to the phenylalanine over 12 residues. Only the CDR3 portion is preserved as DNA: 36 bases, with reading frame beginning at the first base. The V and J genes are TRBV12-3 or TRBV12-4 and TRBJ2-7; the D gene remains uncertain. The sample was peripheral blood. This receptor was taken from a man aged 80 or over with acute or convalescent COVID-19. CDR3 protein: CASSLGQDEQYF. The DNA sequence is given as TGTGCCAGCAGTTTAGGCCAGGACGAGCAGTACTTC.